The entry below gives a single TCR beta chain sequence along with its context. These data belong to a study of cytomegalovirus exposure and HLA in healthy donors. Study background: In an early release, HLA-typed donors contributed 80 million to 95 million unique TCR sequences.

PCR primers comprised 60 Vbeta and 13 Jbeta primers. The table came from immunoSEQ multiplex PCR; TCRdb's copy has only in-frame clones and leaves some out. The repertoire has 200,000 to 250,000 clones, over 60% of them found once; the top ten carry 0.6% to 0.7%. V was clipped by 5 bases and J by 5 bases; unmatched bases: 6. The CDR3 is 13 residues long. Germline CDR1 is SGHTA and CDR2 is FQGTGA. The sample was PBMCs. The chain recombines TRBV7-3 with TRBJ2-7; 7 positions match TRBD1. The TCR sequence derives from a man aged 18 to 29 in good health and CMV-seronegative. The CDR3 DNA reads TGTGCCAGCAGCACCACAGGGGTCCACGAGCAGTACTTC. Its protein product is CASSTTGVHEQYF.